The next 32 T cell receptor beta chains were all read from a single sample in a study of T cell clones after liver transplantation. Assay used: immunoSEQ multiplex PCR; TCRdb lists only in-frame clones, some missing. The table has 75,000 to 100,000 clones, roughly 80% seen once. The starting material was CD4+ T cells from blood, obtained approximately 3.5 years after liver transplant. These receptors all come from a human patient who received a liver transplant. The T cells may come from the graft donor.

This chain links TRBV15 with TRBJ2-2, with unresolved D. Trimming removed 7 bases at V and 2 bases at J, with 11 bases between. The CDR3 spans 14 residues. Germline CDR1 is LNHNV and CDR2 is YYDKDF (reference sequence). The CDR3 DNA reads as TGTGCCACCACTCCCCGACGAAACACCGGGGAGCTGTTTTTT. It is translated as CATTPRRNTGELFF.

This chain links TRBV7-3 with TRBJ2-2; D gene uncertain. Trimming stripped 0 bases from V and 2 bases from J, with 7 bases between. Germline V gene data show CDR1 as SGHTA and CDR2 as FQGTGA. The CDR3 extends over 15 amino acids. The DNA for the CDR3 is TGTGCCAGCAGCTTAACTGGAATAAACACCGGGGAGCTGTTTTTT. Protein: CASSLTGINTGELFF.

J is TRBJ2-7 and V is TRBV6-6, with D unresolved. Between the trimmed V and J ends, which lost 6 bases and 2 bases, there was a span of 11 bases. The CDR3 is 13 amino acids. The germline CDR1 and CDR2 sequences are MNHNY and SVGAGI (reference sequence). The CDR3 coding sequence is TGTGCCAGCAGGGACGGAACTCCCTACGAGCAGTACTTC. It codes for CASRDGTPYEQYF.

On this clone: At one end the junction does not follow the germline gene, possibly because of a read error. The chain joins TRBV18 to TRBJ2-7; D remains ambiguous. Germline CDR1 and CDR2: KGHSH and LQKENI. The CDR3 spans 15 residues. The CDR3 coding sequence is TGTGCCAGCTCACCAATTATGCCAAGCTCCTACGGGCAGTACTTC. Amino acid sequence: CASSPIMPSSYGQYF.

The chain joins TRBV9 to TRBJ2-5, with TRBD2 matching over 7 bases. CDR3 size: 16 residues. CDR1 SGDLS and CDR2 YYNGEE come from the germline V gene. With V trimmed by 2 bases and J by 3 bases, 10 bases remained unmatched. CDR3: CASSVGLVDSKETQYF. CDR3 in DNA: TGTGCCAGCAGCGTCGGACTAGTGGACTCAAAAGAGACCCAGTACTTC.

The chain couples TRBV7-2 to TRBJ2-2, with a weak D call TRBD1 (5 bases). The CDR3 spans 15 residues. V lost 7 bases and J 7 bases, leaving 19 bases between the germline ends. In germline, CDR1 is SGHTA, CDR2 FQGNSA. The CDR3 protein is CASTPQGPLGGELFF. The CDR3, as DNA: TGTGCCAGCACCCCTCAGGGTCCATTAGGCGGGGAGCTGTTTTTT.

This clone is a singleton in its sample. The CDR3 sequence: CASSVAIGRLTGELFF. As DNA, the CDR3 is TGTGCCAGCAGCGTAGCTATAGGGCGCTTGACCGGGGAGCTGTTTTTT. The chain recombines TRBV9 with TRBJ2-2; D remains ambiguous. The germline gives CDR1 SGDLS, CDR2 YYNGEE. This CDR3 has 16 residues. The V end lost 0 bases, the J end lost 5 bases, and 14 bases lay between the germline ends. The full variable domain, completed using reference TRBV9 and TRBJ2-2, is DSGVTQTPKHLITATGQRVTLRCSPRSGDLSVYWYQQSLDQGLQFLIQYYNGEERAKGNILERFSAQQFPDLHSELNLSSLELGDSALYFCASSVAIGRLTGELFFGEGSRLTVL.

CDR3 in DNA: TGCGCCAGCAGTGAGCAACGCGGCAGAGAAGCTTTCTTT. Amino acids: CASSEQRGREAFF. The J gene is TRBJ1-1, the V gene TRBV10-1; D call uncertain. This CDR3 is built from 13 residues. Trimming took 2 bases from V and 8 from J, leaving 12 bases between them. Germline CDR1 is WNHNN and CDR2 is SYGVQD (reference sequence).

Written as DNA, the CDR3 is TGTGCCAGCAGCTTAGGGACAGGGGGAGCCAAAACCTCCTACGAGCAGTACTTC. This sequence encodes CASSLGTGGAKTSYEQYF. The rearrangement links TRBV7-9 to TRBJ2-7; 10 bases agree with TRBD1. V trimming: 1 base; J trimming: 0 bases; junction bases outside the gene matches: 9. Germline CDR1 is SEHNR and CDR2 is FQNEAQ (reference sequence). The CDR3 contains 18 residues.

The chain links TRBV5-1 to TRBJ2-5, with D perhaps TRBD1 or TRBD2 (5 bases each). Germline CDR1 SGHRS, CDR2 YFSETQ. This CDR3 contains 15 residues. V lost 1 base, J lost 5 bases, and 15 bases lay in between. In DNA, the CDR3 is TGCGCCAGCAGCTTGATGGGCATAGAGGGGGAGACCCAGTACTTC. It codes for CASSLMGIEGETQYF. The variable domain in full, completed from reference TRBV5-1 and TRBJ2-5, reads KAGVTQTPRYLIKTRGQQVTLSCSPISGHRSVSWYQQTPGQGLQFLFEYFSETQRNKGNFPGRFSGRQFSNSRSEMNVSTLELGDSALYLCASSLMGIEGETQYFGPGTRLLVL.

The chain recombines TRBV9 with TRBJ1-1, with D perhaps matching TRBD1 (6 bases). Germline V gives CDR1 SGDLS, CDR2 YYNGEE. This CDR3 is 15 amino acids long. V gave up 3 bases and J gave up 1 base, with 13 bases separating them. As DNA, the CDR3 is TGTGCCAGCAGCGCAACAGGGAATTCGAACACTGAAGCTTTCTTT. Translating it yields CASSATGNSNTEAFF.

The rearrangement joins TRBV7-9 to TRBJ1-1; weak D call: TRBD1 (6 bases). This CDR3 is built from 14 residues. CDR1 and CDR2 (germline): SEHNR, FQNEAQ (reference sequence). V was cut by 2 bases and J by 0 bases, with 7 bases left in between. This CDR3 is CASSLNRVNTEAFF. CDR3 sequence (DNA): TGTGCCAGCAGCTTAAACAGGGTGAACACTGAAGCTTTCTTT.

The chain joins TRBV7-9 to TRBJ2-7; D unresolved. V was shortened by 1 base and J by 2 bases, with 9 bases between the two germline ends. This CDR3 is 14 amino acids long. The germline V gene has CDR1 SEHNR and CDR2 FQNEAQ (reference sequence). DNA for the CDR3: TGTGCCAGCAGCTTAGGCAGAACAACCTACGAGCAGTACTTC. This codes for CASSLGRTTYEQYF.

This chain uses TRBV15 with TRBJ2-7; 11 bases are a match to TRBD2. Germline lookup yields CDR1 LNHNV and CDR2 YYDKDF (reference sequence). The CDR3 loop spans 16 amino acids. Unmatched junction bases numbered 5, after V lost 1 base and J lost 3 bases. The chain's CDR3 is CATSRAGTSGIYEQYF. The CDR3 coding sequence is TGTGCCACCAGCAGAGCGGGGACTAGCGGAATCTACGAGCAGTACTTC.

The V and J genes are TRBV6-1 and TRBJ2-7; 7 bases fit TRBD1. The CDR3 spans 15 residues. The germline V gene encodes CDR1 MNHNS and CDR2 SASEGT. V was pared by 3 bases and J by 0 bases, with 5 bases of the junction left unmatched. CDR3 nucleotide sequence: TGTGCCAGCAGTGATTCAGGGGGTTACTCCTACGAGCAGTACTTC. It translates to CASSDSGGYSYEQYF.

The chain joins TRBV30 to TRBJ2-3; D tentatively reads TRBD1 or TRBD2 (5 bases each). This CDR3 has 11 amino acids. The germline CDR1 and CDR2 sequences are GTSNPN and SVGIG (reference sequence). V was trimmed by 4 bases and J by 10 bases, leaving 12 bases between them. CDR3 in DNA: TGTGCCTGGATCCGCGAGGGGCCGCAGTATTTT. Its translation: CAWIREGPQYF. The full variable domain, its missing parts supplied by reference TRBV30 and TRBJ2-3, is SQTIHQWPATLVQPVGSPLSLECTVEGTSNPNLYWYRQAAGRGLQLLFYSVGIGQISSEVPQNLSASRPQDRQFILSSKKLLLSDSGFYLCAWIREGPQYFGPGTRLTVL.

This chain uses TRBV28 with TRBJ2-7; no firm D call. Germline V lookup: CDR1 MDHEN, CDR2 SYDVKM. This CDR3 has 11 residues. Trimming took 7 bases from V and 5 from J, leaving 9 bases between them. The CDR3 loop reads CASIYADEQYF. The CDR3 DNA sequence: TGTGCCAGCATTTACGCGGACGAGCAGTACTTC.

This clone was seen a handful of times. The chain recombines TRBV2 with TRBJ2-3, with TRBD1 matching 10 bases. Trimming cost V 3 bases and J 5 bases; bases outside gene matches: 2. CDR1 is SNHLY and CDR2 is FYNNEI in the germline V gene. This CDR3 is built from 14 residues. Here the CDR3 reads CASSDRDRGDTQYF. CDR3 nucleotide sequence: TGTGCCAGCAGTGACCGGGACAGGGGAGATACGCAGTATTTT.

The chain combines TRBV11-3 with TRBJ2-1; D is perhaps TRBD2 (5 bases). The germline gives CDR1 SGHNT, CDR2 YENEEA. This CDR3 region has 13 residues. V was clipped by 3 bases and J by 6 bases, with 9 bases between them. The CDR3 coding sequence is TGTGCCAGCAGCTTTTATACTAGCAATGAGCAGTTCTTC. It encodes CASSFYTSNEQFF.

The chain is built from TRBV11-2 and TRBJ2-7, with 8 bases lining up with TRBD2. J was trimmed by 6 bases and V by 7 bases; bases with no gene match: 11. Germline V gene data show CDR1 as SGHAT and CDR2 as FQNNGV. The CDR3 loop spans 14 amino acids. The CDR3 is CASTGGALLGEQYF. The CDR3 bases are TGTGCCAGCACCGGGGGGGCCCTGTTGGGCGAGCAGTACTTC.

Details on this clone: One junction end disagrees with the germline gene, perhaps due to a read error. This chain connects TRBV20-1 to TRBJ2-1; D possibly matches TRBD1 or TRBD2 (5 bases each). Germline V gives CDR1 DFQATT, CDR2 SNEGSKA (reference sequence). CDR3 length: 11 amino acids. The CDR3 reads CSARGAVVTFF. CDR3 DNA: TGCAGTGCCAGAGGGGCGGTCGTGACATTCTTC.

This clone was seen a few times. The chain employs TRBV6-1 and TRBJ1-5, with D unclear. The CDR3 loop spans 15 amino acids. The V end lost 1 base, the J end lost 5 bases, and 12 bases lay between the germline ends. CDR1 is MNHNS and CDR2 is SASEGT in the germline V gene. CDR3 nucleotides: TGTGCCAGCAGTGAAGAGGGTATGTTTTATCAGCCCCAGCATTTT. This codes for CASSEEGMFYQPQHF.

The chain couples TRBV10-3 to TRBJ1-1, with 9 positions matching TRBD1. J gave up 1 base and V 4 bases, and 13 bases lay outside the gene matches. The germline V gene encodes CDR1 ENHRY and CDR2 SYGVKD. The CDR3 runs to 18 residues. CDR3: CAISGSGTGGAGNTEAFF. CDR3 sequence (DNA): TGTGCCATCAGTGGAAGCGGAACAGGGGGCGCGGGGAACACTGAAGCTTTCTTT.

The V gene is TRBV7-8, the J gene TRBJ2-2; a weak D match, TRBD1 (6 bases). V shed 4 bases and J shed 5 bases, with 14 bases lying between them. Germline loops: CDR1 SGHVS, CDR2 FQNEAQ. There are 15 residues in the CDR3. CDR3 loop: CASSYYRVETGELFF. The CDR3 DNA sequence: TGTGCCAGCAGCTACTACAGGGTGGAGACCGGGGAGCTGTTTTTT.

CDR3: CASSVGWAQFF. The CDR3 region has the DNA TGTGCCAGCAGTGTCGGGTGGGCTCAGTTCTTC. This chain links TRBV6-1 with TRBJ2-1; no clear D gene. Germline CDR1 reads MNHNS; CDR2 reads SASEGT. Trimming took 4 bases from V and 13 from J, leaving 11 bases between them. The CDR3 loop spans 11 amino acids.

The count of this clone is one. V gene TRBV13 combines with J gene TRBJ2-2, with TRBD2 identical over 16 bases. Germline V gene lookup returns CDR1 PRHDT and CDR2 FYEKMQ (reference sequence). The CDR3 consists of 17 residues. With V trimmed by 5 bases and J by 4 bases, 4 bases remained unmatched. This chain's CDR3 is CASSPGLAGGVTGELFF. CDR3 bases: TGTGCCAGCAGCCCGGGACTAGCGGGAGGGGTCACCGGGGAGCTGTTTTTT.

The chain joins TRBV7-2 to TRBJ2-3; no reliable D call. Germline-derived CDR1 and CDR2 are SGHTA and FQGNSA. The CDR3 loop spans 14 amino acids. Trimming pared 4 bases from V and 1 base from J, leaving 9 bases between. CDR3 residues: CASSSRKGTDTQYF. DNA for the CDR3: TGTGCCAGCAGCTCACGAAAGGGCACAGATACGCAGTATTTT.

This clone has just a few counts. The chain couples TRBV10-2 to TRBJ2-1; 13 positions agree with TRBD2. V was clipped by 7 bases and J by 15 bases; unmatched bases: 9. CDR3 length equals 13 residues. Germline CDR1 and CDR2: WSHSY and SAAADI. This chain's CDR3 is CASTALAGGPRFF. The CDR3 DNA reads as TGCGCCAGCACCGCACTAGCGGGAGGGCCTCGGTTCTTC.

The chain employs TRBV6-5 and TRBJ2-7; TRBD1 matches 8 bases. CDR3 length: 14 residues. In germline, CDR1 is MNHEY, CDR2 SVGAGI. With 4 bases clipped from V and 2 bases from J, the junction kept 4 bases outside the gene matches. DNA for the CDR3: TGTGCCAGCAGTTTCGGACAGGGAACCTACGAGCAGTACTTC. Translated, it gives CASSFGQGTYEQYF.

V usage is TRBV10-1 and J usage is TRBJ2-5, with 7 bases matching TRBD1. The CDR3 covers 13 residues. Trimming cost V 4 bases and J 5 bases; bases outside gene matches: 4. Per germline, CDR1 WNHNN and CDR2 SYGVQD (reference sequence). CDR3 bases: TGCGCCAGCAGTGGACAGGGAAGGGAGACCCAGTACTTC. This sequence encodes CASSGQGRETQYF.

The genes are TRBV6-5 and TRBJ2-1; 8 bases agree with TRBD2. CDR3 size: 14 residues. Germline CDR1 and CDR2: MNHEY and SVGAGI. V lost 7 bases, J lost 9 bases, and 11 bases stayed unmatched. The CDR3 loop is CASTGTGGRGEQFF. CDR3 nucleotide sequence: TGTGCCAGCACGGGTACGGGAGGGCGGGGTGAGCAGTTCTTC.

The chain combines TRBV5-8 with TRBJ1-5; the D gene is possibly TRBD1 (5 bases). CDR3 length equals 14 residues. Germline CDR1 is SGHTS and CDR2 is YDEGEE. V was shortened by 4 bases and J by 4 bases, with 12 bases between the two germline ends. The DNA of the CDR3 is TGTGCCAGCAGCATTGGGGCACGGAATCAGCCCCAGCATTTT. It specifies CASSIGARNQPQHF.